The source of this T cell receptor beta chain is a study of blood T cell repertoires in COVID-19. About the research overall: The United States, Italy and Spain provided the acute and convalescent COVID-19 samples. From T cells, B-cell-depleted T cells, or PBMCs came the material, which was cDNA or gDNA.

This clone was observed a single time. The table came from immunoSEQ multiplex PCR; TCRdb's copy has only in-frame clones and leaves some out. The table has about 99,000 clones, roughly 84% seen once. Trimming took off 3 bases at V and 3 bases at J, with 8 bases between the two ends. Germline V gives CDR1 DFQATT, CDR2 SNEGSKA (reference sequence). This CDR3 has 12 amino acids. Sequenced sample: peripheral blood. This clonotype originated in a man between 65 and 85 years old with active or convalescent COVID-19. The chain uses TRBV20-1 and TRBJ1-2; the D gene is possibly TRBD1 (5 bases). The CDR3 DNA is TGCAGTGCTAGTATAGGGGACTATGGCTACACCTTC. Its protein is CSASIGDYGYTF.